This T cell receptor (beta chain) comes out of a study of blood T cell repertoires in COVID-19. Study overall: T cells, B-cell-depleted T cells, or PBMCs supplied cDNA or gDNA.

The repertoire was sequenced with immunoSEQ multiplex PCR; TCRdb's copy has only in-frame clones and lacks some. The sample holds over 70,000 clones, roughly 80% seen once. The CDR3 has 16 amino acids. Trimming took off 1 base at V and 8 bases at J, with 20 bases between the two ends. Germline CDR1 reads MDHEN; CDR2 reads SYDVKM. Sequenced material: peripheral blood. The V gene is TRBV28, the J gene TRBJ1-2, with a possible D match to TRBD1 (6 bases). The clonotype originates from a woman in her 70s with acute or convalescent COVID-19. The CDR3 loop is CASSLSDSLQGYGYTF. CDR3 DNA: TGTGCCAGCAGTTTATCGGACTCTCTACAGGGTTACGGCTACACCTTC.